The clone carrying this T cell receptor beta chain was counted ten times or more. This sample is part of a study of T cells in Graves' hyperthyroidism and ophthalmopathy. TCR beta CDR3 region amplification was performed from RNA transcripts. With the HTBI primer set, the TCR CDR3 went through a first round of RT-PCR. TCRdb fed the multiplex PCR reads into MiXCR, producing one record per CDR3 protein. The repertoire holds 530,000 or so distinct CDR3 sequences, with about a sixth as singletons. The germline CDR1 and CDR2 sequences are DFQATT and SNEGSKA (reference sequence). Trimming removed 3 bases at V and 1 base at J, with 9 bases between. The length of the CDR3 is 14 residues. Thyroid ultrasound and orbital computed tomography, with clinical symptoms and serum thyroxine and TRAb, informed diagnoses.

The sequence derives from a woman aged 18-29 years with Graves' ophthalmopathy. This chain joins TRBV20-1 and TRBJ2-2, with D possibly called TRBD1 or TRBD2 (5 bases each). Sequencing was carried out using blood. The CDR3 bases are TGCAGTGCTAGGAGGGACGGGAACACCGGGGAGCTGTTTTTT. Protein product: CSARRDGNTGELFF.